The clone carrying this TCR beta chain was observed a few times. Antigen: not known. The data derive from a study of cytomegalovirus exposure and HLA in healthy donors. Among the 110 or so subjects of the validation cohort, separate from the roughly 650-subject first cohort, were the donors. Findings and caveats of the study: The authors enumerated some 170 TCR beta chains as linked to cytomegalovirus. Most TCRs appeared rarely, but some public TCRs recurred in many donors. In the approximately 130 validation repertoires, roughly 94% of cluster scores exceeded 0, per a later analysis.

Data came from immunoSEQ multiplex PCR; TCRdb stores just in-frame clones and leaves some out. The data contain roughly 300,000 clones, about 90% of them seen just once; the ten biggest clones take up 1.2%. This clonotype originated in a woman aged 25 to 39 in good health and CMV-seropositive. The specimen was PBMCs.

CDR3 coding DNA: TGTGCCAGCGGGGAGATGGGAGGCAATCAGCCCCAGCATTTT. This gives the protein CASGEMGGNQPQHF. This rearrangement joins TRBV27 to TRBJ1-5; no clear D. The CDR3 is 14 amino acids. Deletions cut 8 bases from V and 2 bases from J, with 13 bases between. From germline, CDR1 is MNHEY and CDR2 SMNVEV (reference sequence).